Below, 22 T cell receptor beta chains from the same sample are listed, as sequenced in a study of CXCR3-negative and CXCR3-positive naive CD8 T cells. Study-wide points: Researchers report that CXCR3-positive naive cells carry more hydrophobic TRB CDR3s than CXCR3-negative naive cells.

The method, 5' RACE with UMI labels, was used to prepare the TRB cDNA libraries. TCRdb reprocessed the 5' RACE reads; each CDR3 protein has one entry and no DNA is given. This sample contains tens of thousands of distinct CDR3 sequences. Their antigen targets remain unknown. Specimen: naive CXCR3+ CD8+ T cells from blood. Subset here: CD45RO-CCR7+CD27+CD95- naive CD8+ T cells expressing CXCR3 (TNR3+). Receptors originate from a human donor in good health. Some clones in this sample may be carry-over from other donors' samples.

The chain is built from TRBV5-4 and TRBJ2-5. The germline V gene has CDR1 SGHNT and CDR2 YYREEE (reference sequence). This CDR3 has 12 amino acids. CDR3 protein: CASHRLEETQYF.

The chain joins TRBV4-1 to TRBJ2-3; TCRdb designates TRBD2, a call that cannot be tested without DNA. The CDR3 is 13 amino acids. Looked up from germline, CDR1 is MGHRA and CDR2 is YSYEKL. CDR3: CASSSGPLDTQYF.

The chain links TRBV12-3 or TRBV12-4 to TRBJ2-5; TCRdb picks TRBD1, but there is no DNA to check that call. There are 14 residues in the CDR3. CDR3 sequence: CASSPWDSLETQYF.

The rearrangement links TRBV29-1 to TRBJ2-2. This CDR3 contains 15 residues. Germline assignment: CDR1 SQVTM and CDR2 ANQGSEA. The CDR3 loop reads CSVESSRANTGELFF.

This CDR3 reads CASSNGGDEQYF. This chain joins TRBV5-1 and TRBJ2-7; TCRdb's D call of TRBD2 is untestable without DNA. Germline loops: CDR1 SGHRS, CDR2 YFSETQ. CDR3 length equals 12 residues.

The chain couples TRBV19 to TRBJ1-2; TCRdb's D call, TRBD1, is unchecked because there is no DNA. The CDR3 loop spans 14 amino acids. Germline V CDR1 and CDR2: LNHDA, SQIVND (reference sequence). CDR3 residues: CASSLKTGGYGYTF.

V gene TRBV6-5 combines with J gene TRBJ2-7. Germline loops: CDR1 MNHEY, CDR2 SVGAGI. The CDR3 consists of 13 residues. The CDR3 loop reads CASSYSGPYEQYF.

The chain uses TRBV5-1 and TRBJ1-1; the D call from TCRdb, TRBD1, cannot be confirmed without DNA. Germline assignment: CDR1 SGHRS and CDR2 YFSETQ. This CDR3 is 17 amino acids long. CDR3 amino acids: CASSLEAAGHKNTEAFF. The complete variable domain, with remaining parts taken from reference TRBV5-1 and TRBJ1-1, reads KAGVTQTPRYLIKTRGQQVTLSCSPISGHRSVSWYQQTPGQGLQFLFEYFSETQRNKGNFPGRFSGRQFSNSRSEMNVSTLELGDSALYLCASSLEAAGHKNTEAFFGQGTRLTVV.

This chain links TRBV18 with TRBJ2-7; the D call of TRBD1 rests on TCRdb alone, since no DNA is present to check it. CDR3 length equals 15 residues. From germline, CDR1 is KGHSH and CDR2 LQKENI. The CDR3 sequence is CASSPFEGLGYEQYF. Supplemented by reference TRBV18 and TRBJ2-7, the full variable domain reads NAGVMQNPRHLVRRRGQEARLRCSPMKGHSHVYWYRQLPEEGLKFMVYLQKENIIDESGMPKERFSAEFPKEGPSILRIQQVVRGDSAAYFCASSPFEGLGYEQYFGPGTRLTVT.

The chain is built from TRBV28 and TRBJ2-7; lacking DNA, the TRBD1 call made by TCRdb goes unchecked. The CDR3 is 15 amino acids. Per the germline V gene, CDR1 is MDHEN and CDR2 is SYDVKM. The CDR3 loop reads CASSRQGTAVYEQYF.

V gene TRBV4-3 combines with J gene TRBJ2-3. Germline loops: CDR1 LGHNA, CDR2 YSLEER. The CDR3 has 17 residues. CDR3 residues: CASSQDWPLPFTDTQYF.

The V call is TRBV28, the J call TRBJ2-3; the TCRdb D gene call, TRBD1, has no DNA to confirm it. The CDR3 loop spans 15 amino acids. In germline, CDR1 is MDHEN, CDR2 SYDVKM. The CDR3: CASSLTGGSADTQYF.

This chain uses TRBV20-1 with TRBJ1-2; TCRdb's D call of TRBD1 is untestable without DNA. Per germline, CDR1 DFQATT and CDR2 SNEGSKA (reference sequence). This CDR3 spans 13 amino acids. The CDR3: CSARAAGQESYTF.

The J gene is TRBJ2-7, the V gene TRBV4-3; as DNA is missing, the TRBD1 call by TCRdb cannot be tested. Germline CDR1 is LGHNA and CDR2 is YSLEER. This CDR3 has 14 amino acids. The CDR3 sequence: CASSQDRVYDEQYF.

The V gene is TRBV29-1, the J gene TRBJ2-7; TCRdb reports TRBD1, a call that lacks DNA to check it against. Germline lookup yields CDR1 SQVTM and CDR2 ANQGSEA. The CDR3 runs to 13 residues. The CDR3 sequence: CSVETDKPYEQYF.

The V and J genes are TRBV10-3 and TRBJ2-7; TCRdb's D call of TRBD1 is untestable without DNA. Germline assignment: CDR1 ENHRY and CDR2 SYGVKD. This CDR3 is 14 amino acids long. The CDR3 sequence: CAISETQGSYEQYF.

The chain joins TRBV28 to TRBJ1-1. The CDR3 consists of 13 residues. Germline CDR1 MDHEN, CDR2 SYDVKM. The CDR3 is CASSFAVGTEAFF.

The rearrangement joins TRBV20-1 to TRBJ2-5. CDR1 is DFQATT, CDR2 SNEGSKA, per germline (reference sequence). The CDR3 contains 12 residues. The CDR3: CSARGTSETQYF.

J is TRBJ2-7 and V is TRBV12-3 or TRBV12-4; TCRdb gives TRBD1 as the D gene, but with no DNA this cannot be confirmed. The CDR3 has 15 residues. The CDR3 loop is CASSSPTGSSYEQYF.

The chain joins TRBV28 to TRBJ2-2; absent DNA, TCRdb's TRBD1 call cannot be checked. The CDR3 sequence is 15 residues long. Germline CDR1 reads MDHEN; CDR2 reads SYDVKM. CDR3 region: CASSLRTGAPGELFF.

The V call is TRBV28, the J call TRBJ1-2; TCRdb's D gene call, TRBD1, goes unchecked for lack of DNA. The germline V gene has CDR1 MDHEN and CDR2 SYDVKM. The CDR3 spans 15 residues. This chain's CDR3 is CASSLGTGGAEGYTF.

This chain connects TRBV7-3 to TRBJ2-7; lacking DNA, the TRBD1 call made by TCRdb goes unchecked. The CDR3 sequence is 15 residues long. Germline CDR1 and CDR2: SGHTA and FQGTGA. This CDR3 reads CASSFGAGASYEQYF.